The entry that follows covers one T cell receptor beta chain sequence. This clonotype was seen repeatedly, ten times or more. No cognate antigen has been identified for it. No qualities accompany the bases; no much larger clone lies one base away. TCR beta CDR3 regions were amplified from RNA transcripts for repertoire sequencing. The first round was an RT-PCR using HTBI primers with the Qiagen OneStep RT-PCR kit, and this first round was followed by a second-round multiplex PCR, then size selection and purification. Libraries were sequenced on an Illumina HiSeq2000 using paired-end 100 bp reads. The original methods were these. SOAPnuke was used for read processing, and reads with adapters, uncalled bases, a mean Phred below 15, or no exact constant-primer or identifier match were discarded. COPE v1.2.5 was used to merge high-quality paired reads. Each unique nucleotide sequence was defined as a clonotype, and clonotypes were aligned to IMGT TRB V, D and J references with MiTCR v1.1. Only V-J combinations with frequency above 0.0001 were analysed, covering 99% to 99.2% of repertoires. A TCR clonal expansion and chaos score per V-J combination was defined as the ratio of F50 clonal expansion to chaos observed in the TCRdist matrix. Features were reduced by Welch's t-statistics and random forest to over 10 V-J combinations, which fed a naive Bayes classifier. The similarity between thyroid and blood repertoires was quantified using the Morisita-Horn index. Using fastp at Q25 and MiXCR, TCRdb reprocessed the public reads and kept productive beta chains. All rows with the same CDR3 protein become a single entry with the most common DNA and genes. The V and J calls and clone size come from TCRdb's table, not from the authors' own analysis. The sample records about 370,000 distinct CDR3 sequences, 15% to 20% of which are singletons. The top ten hold 1.5% to 2% of the sample.

Ophthalmopathy patients were characterized by moderately to severely active disease, a Clinical Activity Score of at least 3, a NOSPECS grade of at least 4, and a disease duration under 3 months. Patients were excluded if they had other autoimmune diseases, uncontrolled infections, pregnancy or lactation. Clinical symptoms, serum thyroxine, TRAb, thyroid ultrasound and orbital computed tomography formed the basis of the diagnosis. PBMCs were isolated from 8 to 10 ml of fresh peripheral blood by Ficoll-Paque density gradient centrifugation. Trizol reagent was used to extract the total RNA, and its quality was then checked on an Agilent 2100 Bioanalyzer. This sample is drawn from a study of Graves' ophthalmopathy and Graves' hyperthyroidism (dated by TCRdb to 2017 to 2018). Regarding the study in general: Peripheral blood samples were taken at the time of initial diagnosis, before any treatment was given. The study used signatures of the TCR beta repertoire to tell Graves' ophthalmopathy apart from Graves' hyperthyroidism and to predict which patients would progress to ophthalmopathy. In total, 135 blood samples were TCR-sequenced: approximately 42 ophthalmopathy, approximately 75 hyperthyroidism and around 17 hyperthyroidism-to-ophthalmopathy patients. To explore V-J signatures that separate ophthalmopathy from hyperthyroidism, a discovery set of about a hundred patients was enrolled, consisting of 40 to 45 with ophthalmopathy and roughly 59 with stable hyperthyroidism. An independent validation cohort was composed of some 18 hyperthyroidism patients and 17 patients who later progressed from hyperthyroidism to ophthalmopathy. T-cell repertoires of thyroid tissue and blood were compared in over five hyperthyroidism patients. Following sampling, methimazole starting at 30 mg daily was administered to hyperthyroidism patients, and high-dose intravenous methylprednisolone was administered to ophthalmopathy patients. For training and testing, the 110 or so patients in the discovery cohort were randomly divided in a 7:3 ratio.

General study outcomes and caveats: Most expanded thyroid clonotypes with a frequency above 0.001 also appeared in blood, which suggests that blood repertoires may reflect the immune response in the thyroid. In validation, the model predicted ophthalmopathy progression with 55% to 71% sensitivity and approximately 75% specificity; some twelve predicted patients were CT-confirmed with GO in a median of around 6 months. Ophthalmopathy was separated from stable hyperthyroidism by the 13-signature model with roughly 88% sensitivity and roughly 82% specificity in cross-validation and with 80%/75% in the test set. No statistical method was used to set the sample size in advance, and the investigators knew which group each participant was assigned to.

Measured from the cysteine to the phenylalanine, the CDR3 is 18 residues long. Of the read, only the CDR3 DNA is kept; its 54 bases are in frame from base 1. V is pruned by 1 base and J by 2 bases, leaving 7 bases of the junction without a gene match. The germline V gene yields SGHAT for CDR1 and FQNNGV for CDR2. This TCR was sampled from a woman in her late teens or twenties with Graves' ophthalmopathy. Donor details come from another sample of the same person, matched by shared clones. The V and J genes are TRBV11-2 and TRBJ2-6; TRBD2 aligns with 8 central bases. Sample: peripheral blood. The CDR3 region reads CASSLVTGGPAGANVLTF. The bases read TGTGCCAGCAGCTTAGTAACGGGGGGGCCCGCTGGGGCCAACGTCCTGACTTTC.